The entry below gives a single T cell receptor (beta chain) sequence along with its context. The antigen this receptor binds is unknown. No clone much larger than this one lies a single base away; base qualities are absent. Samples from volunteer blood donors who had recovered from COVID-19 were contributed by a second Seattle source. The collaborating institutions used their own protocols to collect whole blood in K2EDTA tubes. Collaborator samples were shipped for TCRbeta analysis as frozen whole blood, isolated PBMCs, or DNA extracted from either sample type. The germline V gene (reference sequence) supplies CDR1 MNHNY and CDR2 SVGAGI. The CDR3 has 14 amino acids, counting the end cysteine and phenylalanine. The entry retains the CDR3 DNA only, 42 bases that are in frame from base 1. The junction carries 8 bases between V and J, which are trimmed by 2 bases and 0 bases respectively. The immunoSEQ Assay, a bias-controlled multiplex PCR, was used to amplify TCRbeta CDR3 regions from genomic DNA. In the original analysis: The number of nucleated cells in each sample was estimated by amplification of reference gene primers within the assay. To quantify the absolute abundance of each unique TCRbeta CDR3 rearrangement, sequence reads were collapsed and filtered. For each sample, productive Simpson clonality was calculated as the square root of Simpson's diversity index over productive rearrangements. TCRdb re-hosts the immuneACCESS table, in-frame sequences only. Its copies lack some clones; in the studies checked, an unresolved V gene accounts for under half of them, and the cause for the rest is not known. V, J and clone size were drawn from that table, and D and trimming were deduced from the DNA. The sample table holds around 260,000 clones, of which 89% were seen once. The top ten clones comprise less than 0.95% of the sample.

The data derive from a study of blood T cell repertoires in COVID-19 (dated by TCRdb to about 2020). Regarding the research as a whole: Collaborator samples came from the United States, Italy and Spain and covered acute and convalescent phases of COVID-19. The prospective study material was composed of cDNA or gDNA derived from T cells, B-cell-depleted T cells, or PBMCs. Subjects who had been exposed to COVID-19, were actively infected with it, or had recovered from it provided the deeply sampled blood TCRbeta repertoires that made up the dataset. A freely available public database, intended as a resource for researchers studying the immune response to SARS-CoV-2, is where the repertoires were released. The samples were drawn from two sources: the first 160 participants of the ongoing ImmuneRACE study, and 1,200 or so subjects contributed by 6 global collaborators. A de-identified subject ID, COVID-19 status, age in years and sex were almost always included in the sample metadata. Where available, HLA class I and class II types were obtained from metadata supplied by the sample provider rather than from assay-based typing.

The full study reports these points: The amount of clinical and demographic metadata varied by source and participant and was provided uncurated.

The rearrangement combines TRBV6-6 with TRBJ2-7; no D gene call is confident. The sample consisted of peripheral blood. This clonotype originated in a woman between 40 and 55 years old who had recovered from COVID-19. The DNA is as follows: TGTGCCAGCAGTTACGGAGAAGTCTCCTACGAGCAGTACTTC. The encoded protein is CASSYGEVSYEQYF.